Ten or more counts support the clone carrying this T cell receptor (beta chain). The sample belongs to a study of blood T cells in healthy people across ages. Germline trimming cut 5 bases from V and 8 bases from J; bases unmatched to any gene: 11. The germline V gene encodes CDR1 DFQATT and CDR2 SNEGSKA (reference sequence). CDR3 length: 14 residues. Through a sample-barcoded 5' primer and a J-beta primer mix, a second PCR was run for roughly 6 to 11 cycles. TCRdb re-analysed the 5' RACE reads in MiXCR, keeping a single row per CDR3 protein. The sample contains 550,000 to 750,000 distinct CDR3 sequences, roughly 20% of which appear only once.

Sequencing was done on a sample of blood. V is TRBV20-1 and J is TRBJ2-1, with 8 bases that match TRBD2. The TCR comes from a man between 65 and 79 years old in good health. In nucleotides, the CDR3 is TGCAGTGCTCGGAGGGGGACTAGTGGGGATGAGCAGTTCTTC. As protein: CSARRGTSGDEQFF.